The 10 T cell receptor beta chains listed next were all sequenced from one sample in a study of cytomegalovirus exposure and HLA in healthy donors. The PCR ran on 60 Vbeta and 13 Jbeta primers. Sequenced by immunoSEQ multiplex PCR; TCRdb stores in-frame clones only, minus some. The sample gives about 100,000 clones, around 75% of which show up once; around 4.8% is in the top ten. Sequenced input: PBMCs. These receptors all stem from a woman younger than 30 in good health and CMV-seropositive.

The chain has TRBV29-1 and TRBJ1-2; 11 positions match TRBD1. J was trimmed by 8 bases and V by 6 bases; bases with no gene match: 5. Germline V lookup: CDR1 SQVTM, CDR2 ANQGSEA. This CDR3 contains 12 residues. The CDR3 is CSVGQGARGYTF. The CDR3 DNA reads TGCAGCGTCGGACAGGGGGCAAGAGGCTACACCTTC.

This clone has only one observation. The J gene is TRBJ2-7, the V gene TRBV18; D possibly corresponds to TRBD1 (6 bases). The CDR3 contains 14 residues. Per the germline V gene, CDR1 is KGHSH and CDR2 is LQKENI. The V end lost 2 bases, the J end lost 3 bases, and 11 bases lay between the germline ends. The CDR3 here is CASSPARTDYEQYF. The CDR3 nucleotides are TGTGCCAGCTCACCAGCCAGGACAGACTACGAGCAGTACTTC. The variable domain in full, with the rest retrieved from reference TRBV18 and TRBJ2-7, is NAGVMQNPRHLVRRRGQEARLRCSPMKGHSHVYWYRQLPEEGLKFMVYLQKENIIDESGMPKERFSAEFPKEGPSILRIQQVVRGDSAAYFCASSPARTDYEQYFGPGTRLTVT.

V gene TRBV29-1 combines with J gene TRBJ2-7; D might be TRBD1 (6 bases). This CDR3 contains 13 residues. V was shortened by 5 bases and J by 2 bases, with 13 bases between the two germline ends. From germline, CDR1 is SQVTM and CDR2 ANQGSEA. The CDR3 DNA reads as TGCAGCGTTAACCGGGACATTCCCTACGAGCAGTACTTC. Translated, it gives CSVNRDIPYEQYF.

The V gene is TRBV10-3, the J gene TRBJ1-2; 9 bases line up with TRBD1. Germline CDR1 is ENHRY and CDR2 is SYGVKD. The CDR3 runs to 16 residues. J gave up 5 bases and V 0 bases, and 7 bases lay outside the gene matches. In DNA form, the CDR3 reads TGTGCCATCAGTGAGTCAACAGGGGGCGCTTTGTATGGCTACACCTTC. Its translation: CAISESTGGALYGYTF.

This clone appeared a few times. V and J are TRBV1 and TRBJ1-4; TRBD1, the D gene given by the table, was not confirmed from the DNA. TRBV1 is a pseudogene. CDR3 length: 16 amino acids. The CDR3 sequence: CTSSQPHRGRNEKLFF. As DNA, the CDR3 is TGCACCAGCAGCCAGCCACACAGGGGGCGGAATGAAAAACTGTTTTTT.

The chain combines TRBV2 with TRBJ1-5; TRBD1 is a possible D gene (5 bases). The CDR3 runs to 15 residues. Between the trimmed V and J ends, which lost 4 bases and 0 bases, there was a span of 10 bases. Germline V lookup: CDR1 SNHLY, CDR2 FYNNEI. The CDR3 bases are TGTGCCAGCAGTGTAATAGGGGTTAGCAATCAGCCCCAGCATTTT. Translation gives CASSVIGVSNQPQHF. Full variable domain (missing parts from reference TRBV2 and TRBJ1-5): EPEVTQTPSHQVTQMGQEVILRCVPISNHLYFYWYRQILGQKVEFLVSFYNNEISEKSEIFDDQFSVERPDGSNFTLKIRSTKLEDSAMYFCASSVIGVSNQPQHFGDGTRLSIL.

The chain has TRBV15 and TRBJ2-1; D is possibly TRBD2 (5 bases). CDR1 and CDR2 from the germline V gene are LNHNV and YYDKDF (reference sequence). This CDR3 contains 15 residues. V was trimmed by 3 bases and J by 0 bases, leaving 9 bases between them. The CDR3 coding sequence is TGTGCCACCAGCAGTCGAGGGAGCTCCTACAATGAGCAGTTCTTC. This encodes CATSSRGSSYNEQFF.

The chain employs TRBV18 and TRBJ2-2; TRBD1 agrees at 7 bases. Per the germline V gene, CDR1 is KGHSH and CDR2 is LQKENI. Trimming took 3 bases from V and 6 from J; bases not matched to a gene: 1. The CDR3 is 13 amino acids. The CDR3 protein is CASSPQGAGELFF. CDR3 sequence (DNA): TGTGCCAGCTCACCTCAGGGGGCCGGGGAGCTGTTTTTT. Based on the CDR3 plus reference TRBV18 and TRBJ2-2, the full variable domain is NAGVMQNPRHLVRRRGQEARLRCSPMKGHSHVYWYRQLPEEGLKFMVYLQKENIIDESGMPKERFSAEFPKEGPSILRIQQVVRGDSAAYFCASSPQGAGELFFGEGSRLTVL.

The chain is built from TRBV7-9 and TRBJ1-1, with D unresolved. CDR1 SEHNR and CDR2 FQNEAQ come from the germline V gene (reference sequence). The CDR3 length is 15 residues. Trimming took off 4 bases at V and 5 bases at J, with 17 bases between the two ends. Here the CDR3 reads CASSSPPGRVTEAFF. DNA of the CDR3: TGTGCCAGCAGCTCCCCCCCGGGGAGGGTGACTGAAGCTTTCTTT.

The chain joins TRBV4-1 to TRBJ2-5; 13 bases are shared with TRBD2. The CDR3 totals 15 residues. Trimming at V came to 4 bases and at J to 5 bases, leaving 4 bases not matched to a gene. CDR1 is MGHRA and CDR2 is YSYEKL in the germline V gene. In DNA, the CDR3 is TGCGCCAGCAGCCGGACTAGCGGGAGAGCGGAGACCCAGTACTTC. Translation: CASSRTSGRAETQYF.